These 26 T cell receptor beta chains were sequenced from one sample in a study of shared clonotypes between healthy human individuals. Sequencing was performed with immunoSEQ multiplex PCR; in TCRdb, only in-frame clones are kept and a portion is missing. The sample yields 2 million to 3 million clones, roughly 93% seen once. Sequenced input: naive CD4+ T cells from PBMCs. Subset given: CD45RA+ positively selected. These receptors all come from a man between 18 and 35 years old in good health. Some clones in this sample may be carry-over from other donors' samples.

The J gene is TRBJ2-1, the V gene TRBV18; maybe TRBD2 (6 bases). The CDR3 consists of 15 residues. Trimming stripped 4 bases from V and 5 bases from J, with 15 bases between. The V gene's germline CDR1 is KGHSH and CDR2 LQKENI. The CDR3 DNA is TGTGCCAGCTCACGGGGAGGAATGAGAAACAATGAGCAGTTCTTC. Translating it yields CASSRGGMRNNEQFF.

CDR3 sequence reads: CASSPTSGSMSTQYF. The CDR3 DNA reads TGCGCCAGCAGTCCTACTAGCGGGAGTATGAGTACGCAGTATTTT. The chain combines TRBV4-1 with TRBJ2-3; 11 positions match TRBD2. The length of the CDR3 is 15 residues. The V gene end was trimmed by 6 bases and the J gene end by 8 bases; junction bases not matched to a gene: 10. Germline lookup yields CDR1 MGHRA and CDR2 YSYEKL.

This clone occurred once. Additional DNA sequences in this sample encode the identical CDR3. The chain combines TRBV4-1 with TRBJ2-3; D not certain. The germline gives CDR1 MGHRA, CDR2 YSYEKL. The CDR3 is 14 amino acids. V was shortened by 0 bases and J by 1 base, with 5 bases between the two germline ends. The CDR3 region is CASSQEGGTDTQYF. The CDR3 region has the DNA TGCGCCAGCAGCCAAGAGGGCGGCACAGATACGCAGTATTTT.

The rearrangement joins TRBV11-2 to TRBJ2-2; the D gene could be TRBD1 or TRBD2 (5 bases each). The CDR3 has 14 amino acids. Germline CDR1 reads SGHAT; CDR2 reads FQNNGV. Deletions cut 2 bases from V and 4 bases from J, with 8 bases between. The CDR3 protein is CASSLLGVTGELFF. For the CDR3, the DNA is TGTGCCAGCAGCTTATTGGGGGTCACCGGGGAGCTGTTTTTT.

The chain combines TRBV19 with TRBJ2-2; 9 bases align to TRBD1. The junction had 10 bases not matched to a gene; V was cut back by 7 bases and J by 4 bases. The germline V gene encodes CDR1 LNHDA and CDR2 SQIVND (reference sequence). This CDR3 is 16 amino acids long. CDR3 sequence: CASKTTGGAVTGELFF. The CDR3 nucleotides are TGTGCCAGTAAGACAACAGGGGGCGCGGTCACCGGGGAGCTGTTTTTT. The entire variable domain, with the rest obtained from reference TRBV19 and TRBJ2-2, is as follows: DGGITQSPKYLFRKEGQNVTLSCEQNLNHDAMYWYRQDPGQGLRLIYYSQIVNDFQKGDIAEGYSVSREKKESFPLTVTSAQKNPTAFYLCASKTTGGAVTGELFFGEGSRLTVL.

The CDR3 sequence: CASSSQVAGRHEQYF. The CDR3 coding sequence is TGTGCCAGCAGCTCCCAGGTAGCGGGACGGCACGAGCAGTACTTC. The chain carries TRBV7-3 and TRBJ2-7; 8 bases are shared with TRBD2. The V segment lost 4 bases and the J segment 5 bases; nucleotides outside the gene matches: 10. The CDR3 runs to 15 residues. CDR1 and CDR2 from the germline V gene are SGHTA and FQGTGA.

The chain uses TRBV28 and TRBJ1-5, with TRBD1 matching over 7 bases. CDR3 length: 14 residues. Germline V gene sequence: CDR1 MDHEN, CDR2 SYDVKM. Losses at the gene ends were 5 bases for V and 5 bases for J; bases not matched to a gene: 6. In nucleotides, the CDR3 is TGTGCCAGCAGTCGACAGGGCAGGGATCAGCCCCAGCATTTT. Translation: CASSRQGRDQPQHF. Using reference TRBV28 and TRBJ1-5 for the parts outside the CDR3, the full variable domain is DVKVTQSSRYLVKRTGEKVFLECVQDMDHENMFWYRQDPGLGLRLIYFSYDVKMKEKGDIPEGYSVSREKKERFSLILESASTNQTSMYLCASSRQGRDQPQHFGDGTRLSIL.

CDR3 sequence reads: CASRTIKERNYGYTF. For the CDR3, the DNA is TGTGCCAGCCGCACCATAAAAGAGAGGAACTATGGCTACACCTTC. The chain uses TRBV28 and TRBJ1-2; no clear D. The CDR3 totals 15 residues. From germline, CDR1 is MDHEN and CDR2 SYDVKM. Trimming removed 8 bases from V and 2 bases from J, with 18 bases in between.

V and J are TRBV9 and TRBJ2-5, with D perhaps TRBD2 (6 bases). V was shortened by 3 bases and J by 1 base, with 10 bases between the two germline ends. CDR3 length: 14 amino acids. Per the germline V gene, CDR1 is SGDLS and CDR2 is YYNGEE. DNA of the CDR3: TGTGCCAGCAGCGGCGTCGGGGGCCAAGAGACCCAGTACTTC. Encoded protein: CASSGVGGQETQYF.

Of note for this clone: The same CDR3 is also encoded by other DNA sequences in this sample. This chain uses TRBV11-3 with TRBJ2-3; 8 bases match TRBD2. From germline, CDR1 is SGHNT and CDR2 YENEEA. The CDR3 is made up of 13 amino acids. J lost 3 bases, V lost 5 bases, and 1 base had no gene match. The CDR3 loop reads CASSRGGTDTQYF. CDR3 coding DNA: TGTGCCAGCAGCCGCGGGGGGACAGATACGCAGTATTTT.

The chain couples TRBV30 to TRBJ1-1; D is undetermined. The germline V gene encodes CDR1 GTSNPN and CDR2 SVGIG (reference sequence). Trimming shortened V by 0 bases and J by 8 bases, and 16 bases separated the two germline ends. There are 14 residues in the CDR3. This CDR3 is CAWSVIMWESEAFF. CDR3 coding DNA: TGTGCCTGGAGTGTAATTATGTGGGAGTCAGAAGCTTTCTTT. Together with reference TRBV30 and TRBJ1-1, the CDR3 gives the full variable domain: SQTIHQWPATLVQPVGSPLSLECTVEGTSNPNLYWYRQAAGRGLQLLFYSVGIGQISSEVPQNLSASRPQDRQFILSSKKLLLSDSGFYLCAWSVIMWESEAFFGQGTRLTVV.

The CDR3 region has the DNA TGTGCCAGCAGTCGCCGACAGGGTAGGAACACTGAAGCTTTCTTT. This encodes CASSRRQGRNTEAFF. This chain connects TRBV6-6 to TRBJ1-1; TRBD1 agrees at 7 bases. Germline values: CDR1 MNHNY, CDR2 SVGAGI (reference sequence). J was trimmed by 1 base and V by 5 bases; bases with no gene match: 7. The CDR3 sequence is 15 residues long.

J is TRBJ1-3 and V is TRBV11-2; D unresolved. Germline CDR1 and CDR2: SGHAT and FQNNGV. This CDR3 is 17 amino acids long. With 1 base removed from V and 8 bases from J, the gap between germline ends came to 21 bases. This CDR3 is CASSLGLGGTIRDTIYF. CDR3 DNA sequence: TGTGCCAGCAGCTTAGGGCTCGGAGGAACAATACGGGACACCATATATTTT.

V usage is TRBV28 and J usage is TRBJ2-7; D might be TRBD1 (6 bases). This CDR3 contains 14 residues. CDR1 and CDR2 from the germline V gene are MDHEN and SYDVKM. V lost 6 bases and J lost 3, with 15 bases in between. As DNA, the CDR3 is TGTGCCAGCAGCTGGGACAAGCCCCTCTACGAGCAGTACTTC. This encodes CASSWDKPLYEQYF.

V and J are TRBV5-6 and TRBJ2-2, with 10 bases identical to TRBD1. The CDR3 runs to 16 residues. Unmatched junction bases numbered 3, after V lost 4 bases and J lost 0 bases. CDR1 and CDR2 (germline): SGHDT, YYEEEE. CDR3 protein: CASSHGQGANTGELFF. DNA for the CDR3: TGTGCCAGCAGCCATGGACAGGGGGCGAACACCGGGGAGCTGTTTTTT.

This clone appeared once. This chain joins TRBV7-9 and TRBJ2-7; D tentatively fits TRBD1 or TRBD2 (5 bases each). Trimming cost V 4 bases and J 2 bases, with 18 bases left between them. Germline V lookup: CDR1 SEHNR, CDR2 FQNEAQ (reference sequence). This CDR3 spans 16 amino acids. The CDR3 spells CASSSWFGDAPYEQYF. The CDR3, as DNA: TGTGCCAGCAGCTCATGGTTTGGGGACGCACCCTACGAGCAGTACTTC.

This chain links TRBV7-9 with TRBJ1-1; D call uncertain. Trimming took 3 bases from V and 3 from J, leaving 8 bases between them. CDR3 size: 13 residues. Germline V gene lookup returns CDR1 SEHNR and CDR2 FQNEAQ (reference sequence). CDR3 residues: CASSFPKYTEAFF. In DNA form, the CDR3 reads TGTGCCAGCAGCTTCCCTAAGTACACTGAAGCTTTCTTT.

For this clone: Other DNA sequences in the same sample also yield this CDR3. The chain carries TRBV7-2 and TRBJ1-3; TRBD1 matches at 10 bases. Germline CDR1 reads SGHTA; CDR2 reads FQGNSA. This CDR3 is built from 14 residues. The V and J ends lost 1 base and 7 bases, in that order; junction bases with no gene match: 1. DNA of the CDR3: TGTGCCAGCAGCTTAGTGGGACAGGGGAACACCATATATTTT. Translating it yields CASSLVGQGNTIYF.

Worth noting for this clone: Other DNA sequences from this sample encode an identical CDR3 as well. The J gene is TRBJ1-5, the V gene TRBV6-5; D not resolved. The V gene's germline CDR1 is MNHEY and CDR2 SVGAGI. Trimming took off 4 bases at V and 6 bases at J, with 7 bases between the two ends. CDR3 size: 12 residues. CDR3 loop: CASSSQGQPQHF. In DNA form, the CDR3 reads TGTGCCAGCAGTTCCCAAGGTCAGCCCCAGCATTTT.

The chain combines TRBV2 with TRBJ1-2; D is possibly TRBD1 (5 bases). Trimming removed 7 bases from V and 4 bases from J, with 16 bases in between. The CDR3 has 14 amino acids. Germline V gives CDR1 SNHLY, CDR2 FYNNEI. The CDR3: CASITQDQSYGYTF. Written as DNA, the CDR3 is TGTGCCAGCATTACACAGGACCAATCCTATGGCTACACCTTC.

The chain employs TRBV30 and TRBJ2-7; D is uncertain. V was clipped by 4 bases and J by 2 bases, with 18 bases between them. CDR3 size: 15 residues. Germline loops: CDR1 GTSNPN, CDR2 SVGIG (reference sequence). The CDR3 protein is CAWTLGQNSAYEQYF. CDR3 nucleotide sequence: TGTGCCTGGACCCTAGGGCAGAATTCGGCCTACGAGCAGTACTTC.

The rearrangement links TRBV28 to TRBJ1-1, with TRBD1 identical over 10 bases. The J segment lost 0 bases and the V segment lost 11 bases, leaving 12 bases of the junction unmatched. Germline V gene data show CDR1 as MDHEN and CDR2 as SYDVKM. This CDR3 has 16 amino acids. The CDR3 is CAGGNPGQGMNTEAFF. DNA of the CDR3: TGTGCCGGGGGAAACCCGGGACAGGGGATGAACACTGAAGCTTTCTTT. Supplemented by reference TRBV28 and TRBJ1-1, the full variable domain reads DVKVTQSSRYLVKRTGEKVFLECVQDMDHENMFWYRQDPGLGLRLIYFSYDVKMKEKGDIPEGYSVSREKKERFSLILESASTNQTSMYLCAGGNPGQGMNTEAFFGQGTRLTVV.

The rearrangement uses TRBV6-6 and TRBJ2-7; TRBD1 aligns across 9 bases. The germline V gene has CDR1 MNHNY and CDR2 SVGAGI (reference sequence). Trimming at V came to 5 bases and at J to 2 bases, leaving 7 bases not matched to a gene. The CDR3 totals 15 residues. CDR3: CASSTRTGVTYEQYF. The CDR3 nucleotides are TGTGCCAGCAGTACCCGGACAGGGGTAACCTACGAGCAGTACTTC.

The chain has TRBV4-1 and TRBJ2-1, with D possibly TRBD2 on 6 matching bases. The CDR3 loop spans 15 amino acids. V was shortened by 0 bases and J by 5 bases, with 11 bases between the two germline ends. Per the germline V gene, CDR1 is MGHRA and CDR2 is YSYEKL. The CDR3 here is CASSQDGTANNEQFF. CDR3 nucleotides: TGCGCCAGCAGCCAAGACGGGACTGCCAACAATGAGCAGTTCTTC.

J is TRBJ2-1 and V is TRBV7-3; D is possibly TRBD2 (6 bases). The CDR3 has 15 amino acids. The ends were cut back, 2 bases at V and 5 bases at J, with 13 bases in the middle. Per germline, CDR1 SGHTA and CDR2 FQGTGA. The CDR3 DNA sequence: TGTGCCAGCAGCTTATCGCGGGATCCCCACAATGAGCAGTTCTTC. Translating it yields CASSLSRDPHNEQFF.

The V and J genes are TRBV5-6 and TRBJ1-1, with a weak D call TRBD1 (5 bases). This CDR3 spans 15 amino acids. Germline V gene lookup returns CDR1 SGHDT and CDR2 YYEEEE. The V and J ends lost 0 bases and 11 bases respectively, with 20 bases between them. The CDR3 is CASSLEIGRGIEAFF. The CDR3 region has the DNA TGTGCCAGCAGCTTGGAAATTGGTAGGGGTATTGAGGCTTTCTTT.